The 17 T cell receptor beta chains below all came from one sample that was sequenced in a study of CD8 T cells in ankylosing spondylitis. TCRdb ran MiXCR on the 5' RACE reads and lists one entry per CDR3 protein. The table shows under 950,000 distinct CDR3 sequences, with around a fifth occurring only once. Study-level findings and limits: Seemingly distinctive of ankylosing spondylitis blood was a TCR beta motif formed by eight highly homologous variants.

No antigen has been assigned to these receptors. The material sequenced was blood, either unsorted or a sorted T cell fraction (not recorded which). These receptors came from a male donor with ankylosing spondylitis.

This clonotype has more than one count but fewer than ten. The chain joins TRBV12-3 or TRBV12-4 to TRBJ1-1; 9 positions match TRBD1. This CDR3 contains 16 residues. V shed 6 bases and J 4 bases; nucleotides not matched to a gene: 12. The CDR3 region is CASSPQGQGSGTEAFF. The DNA of the CDR3 is TGTGCCAGCAGCCCTCAGGGACAGGGTTCGGGCACTGAAGCTTTCTTT.

V and J are TRBV5-5 and TRBJ2-6; tentative D call: TRBD1 (6 bases). The CDR3 runs 17 residues. Per germline, CDR1 SGHKS and CDR2 YYEKEE (reference sequence). V was trimmed by 1 base and J by 0 bases, leaving 11 bases between them. CDR3 protein: CASSLRQVPSGANVLTF. The CDR3 coding sequence is TGTGCCAGCAGCTTGAGACAGGTACCCTCTGGGGCCAACGTCCTGACTTTC.

This clonotype was seen a handful of times. The chain joins TRBV29-1 to TRBJ2-7; D may be TRBD1 (6 bases). The V and J ends lost 7 bases and 4 bases respectively, with 11 bases between them. From germline, CDR1 is SQVTM and CDR2 ANQGSEA. The CDR3 length is 11 residues. The CDR3 is CSAMDRYEQYF. The CDR3 DNA is TGCAGCGCCATGGACAGATACGAGCAGTACTTC.

This sequence joins TRBV14 and TRBJ1-1, with D perhaps matching TRBD1 (5 bases). The length of the CDR3 is 16 residues. Trimming cost V 4 bases and J 3 bases, with 18 bases left between them. The germline V gene has CDR1 SGHDN and CDR2 FVKESK. CDR3: CASSPVGGPLYTEAFF. The CDR3 region has the DNA TGTGCCAGCAGCCCTGTCGGGGGTCCCCTTTACACTGAAGCTTTCTTT.

This clonotype was counted a few times. CDR3 protein: CASSPPQGEPQHF. In nucleotides, the CDR3 is TGTGCCAGCTCACCGCCGCAGGGGGAGCCCCAGCATTTT. The chain combines TRBV18 with TRBJ1-5, with 7 bases lining up with TRBD1. In germline, CDR1 is KGHSH, CDR2 LQKENI. This CDR3 is 13 amino acids long. The V segment lost 3 bases and the J segment 8 bases; nucleotides outside the gene matches: 4.

The J gene is TRBJ2-7, the V gene TRBV7-8; unclear D gene. Germline V CDR1 and CDR2: SGHVS, FQNEAQ. Trimming took 3 bases from V and 0 from J, leaving 9 bases between them. This CDR3 has 14 residues. The CDR3 spells CASSLLFSSYEQYF. CDR3 bases: TGTGCCAGCAGCTTGCTCTTCAGCTCCTACGAGCAGTACTTC.

The chain joins TRBV15 to TRBJ2-1, with D tentatively TRBD1 or TRBD2 (5 bases each). From germline, CDR1 is LNHNV and CDR2 YYDKDF (reference sequence). Trimming shortened V by 1 base and J by 0 bases, and 22 bases separated the two germline ends. The CDR3 runs 20 residues. This CDR3 reads CATSRAGRVHTQSSYNEQFF. DNA for the CDR3: TGTGCCACCAGCAGAGCGGGGCGGGTACATACCCAGAGCTCCTACAATGAGCAGTTCTTC.

The table lists this clonotype with a few counts. The V call is TRBV2, the J call TRBJ2-7; TRBD2 matches 11 bases. Germline V lookup: CDR1 SNHLY, CDR2 FYNNEI. The V segment lost 1 base and the J segment 4 bases; nucleotides outside the gene matches: 9. This CDR3 comprises 17 residues. The CDR3 loop is CASSEGIPGLAAYEQYF. The CDR3 nucleotides are TGTGCCAGCAGTGAAGGGATTCCGGGACTAGCGGCTTACGAGCAGTACTTC.

Ten or more counts support this clonotype. The chain couples TRBV6-1 to TRBJ2-1; maybe TRBD1 (6 bases). Trimming cost V 6 bases and J 9 bases, with 21 bases left between them. The germline V gene encodes CDR1 MNHNS and CDR2 SASEGT. The CDR3 has 15 amino acids. The CDR3 coding sequence is TGTGCCAGCAGGGGGACAAACGCGAAAGCGAGTGAGCAGTTCTTC. Its protein product is CASRGTNAKASEQFF.

V usage is TRBV7-3 and J usage is TRBJ1-2; possible D gene TRBD1, 5 bases. Per germline, CDR1 SGHTA and CDR2 FQGTGA. Between the trimmed V and J ends, which lost 11 bases and 1 base, there was a span of 17 bases. The length of the CDR3 is 14 residues. Here the CDR3 DNA reads TGTGCCTCGGGACGTTTGGATGGTAACTATGGCTACACCTTC. Protein product: CASGRLDGNYGYTF.

The chain recombines TRBV14 with TRBJ1-1; D uncertain. Trimming removed 6 bases from V and 3 bases from J, with 11 bases in between. CDR3 length: 13 amino acids. Germline V gene sequence: CDR1 SGHDN, CDR2 FVKESK. The DNA of the CDR3 is TGTGCCAGCAGAGAGGACGGGGACACTGAAGCTTTCTTT. Translating it yields CASREDGDTEAFF.

The chain uses TRBV7-2 and TRBJ1-2; 9 bases map to TRBD1. The CDR3 length is 14 residues. From germline, CDR1 is SGHTA and CDR2 FQGNSA. Trimming cost V 5 bases and J 3 bases; bases outside gene matches: 4. CDR3 sequence reads: CASSPGTGYYGYTF. The CDR3 nucleotides are TGTGCCAGCAGCCCCGGGACAGGGTACTATGGCTACACCTTC.

This clonotype was seen a handful of times. The V and J genes are TRBV3-1 and TRBJ2-3; a weak D match, TRBD1 (6 bases). The CDR3 loop spans 17 amino acids. With 0 bases removed from V and 2 bases from J, the gap between germline ends came to 15 bases. In germline, CDR1 is LGHDT, CDR2 YNNKEL (reference sequence). Written as DNA, the CDR3 is TGTGCCAGCAGCCAAGAGGAACAGGGCGACCCCACAGATACGCAGTATTTT. Amino acids: CASSQEEQGDPTDTQYF.

The sample holds a few counts of this clonotype. The V and J genes are TRBV24-1 and TRBJ2-5, with 9 bases fitting TRBD1. V dropped 1 base and J dropped 0; count of bases not matched to a gene: 5. The germline V gene encodes CDR1 KGHDR and CDR2 SFDVKD. This CDR3 is built from 17 residues. This CDR3 is CATSDFTGQGYQETQYF. The CDR3 DNA is TGTGCCACCAGTGATTTTACGGGACAGGGTTACCAAGAGACCCAGTACTTC.

V usage is TRBV4-3 and J usage is TRBJ2-3, with D tentatively TRBD2 (5 bases). The length of the CDR3 is 19 residues. V lost 0 bases and J 4 bases, leaving 23 bases between the germline ends. Germline assignment: CDR1 LGHNA and CDR2 YSLEER. DNA of the CDR3: TGCGCCAGCAGCCAAGATGCGGTAGGACTCGGACCCTTCTCAGATACGCAGTATTTT. This gives the protein CASSQDAVGLGPFSDTQYF.

DNA for the CDR3: TGCAGTGCTAGAGTAGGGCTAGCCCAAGAGACCCAGTACTTC. It translates to CSARVGLAQETQYF. V gene TRBV20-1 combines with J gene TRBJ2-5; D perhaps matches TRBD2 (5 bases). The CDR3 is 14 residues long. Trimming left V 1 base short and J 1 base short, with 10 bases between. Germline loops: CDR1 DFQATT, CDR2 SNEGSKA (reference sequence).

This clonotype was seen a few times. J is TRBJ2-1 and V is TRBV5-1; D perhaps matches TRBD2 (5 bases). V gave up 3 bases and J gave up 2 bases, with 12 bases separating them. Germline assignment: CDR1 SGHRS and CDR2 YFSETQ. The CDR3 extends over 15 amino acids. CDR3 protein: CASSSTSAPYNEQFF. The CDR3 bases are TGCGCCAGCAGCTCCACTAGTGCCCCCTACAATGAGCAGTTCTTC.